This T cell receptor (beta chain) was captured by sequencing in a study of T-cell reconstitution after alpha-beta-depleted transplantation in children. Overall study results and limits: Reported findings indicate that, about two months after transplant, alpha-beta T cells came from several hundred expanded clones, which were derived from non-depleted graft cells.

As concerns this clonotype: What it binds is not known.

The V segment lost 1 base and the J segment 2 bases; nucleotides outside the gene matches: 1. The CDR3 contains 14 residues. Per germline, CDR1 LGHNA and CDR2 YNFKEQ. As it was prepared, the TCRbeta library received unique molecular identifiers. From the PCR reads, TCRdb called clonotypes with MiXCR, one entry per CDR3 protein. This table holds around 580,000 distinct CDR3 sequences, around 27% found once. The TCR was taken from a boy in the first two years of life with Wiskott-Aldrich syndrome, due to receive a stem cell transplant. Here the sequenced sample was PBMCs, taken before TCRalphabeta/CD19-depleted stem cell transplant. V is TRBV4-2 and J is TRBJ2-7; 8 bases line up with TRBD1. In DNA form, the CDR3 reads TGTGCCAGCAGCCAAGGACAGGGGACCTACGAGCAGTACTTC. It specifies CASSQGQGTYEQYF.